Below, 32 T cell receptor beta chains from the same sample are listed, as sequenced in a study of shared clonotypes between healthy human individuals. The protocol was immunoSEQ multiplex PCR, while the TCRdb copy is restricted to in-frame clones and leaves out a portion. The sample includes about 1 million clones, under 80% of them seen just once. Source material: memory CD4+ T cells sorted from blood. Regarding subset: CD45RA-negative fraction. These receptors all come from a man aged 18 to 30 in good health.

This chain links TRBV6-6 with TRBJ1-2; 8 bases are shared with TRBD1. CDR1 is MNHNY, CDR2 SVGAGI, per germline (reference sequence). CDR3 length equals 13 residues. V was clipped by 6 bases and J by 5 bases; unmatched bases: 5. CDR3 bases: TGTGCCAGCAGGGAAACAGGGGGATATGGCTACACCTTC. It specifies CASRETGGYGYTF.

The chain recombines TRBV18 with TRBJ1-2; 8 bases map to TRBD1. Germline V gene data show CDR1 as KGHSH and CDR2 as LQKENI. The ends lost 3 bases at V and 7 bases at J; junction bases unmatched: 7. The CDR3 totals 14 residues. The chain's CDR3 is CASSPQGARSGYTF. CDR3 sequence (DNA): TGTGCCAGCTCACCTCAGGGGGCGCGGAGTGGCTACACCTTC.

The chain has TRBV5-7 and TRBJ1-1; 11 bases are a match to TRBD1. TRBV5-7 belongs to the ORF category, with a function that is uncertain. The V segment lost 4 bases and the J segment 5 bases; nucleotides outside the gene matches: 10. The CDR3 has 16 amino acids. The CDR3 loop reads CASSTWTGGVGTEAFF. As DNA, the CDR3 is TGTGCCAGCAGCACCTGGACAGGGGGCGTAGGAACTGAAGCTTTCTTT.

This chain joins TRBV30 and TRBJ2-1; D unresolved. Deletions cut 1 base from V and 13 bases from J, with 8 bases between. Germline V gene sequence: CDR1 GTSNPN, CDR2 SVGIG (reference sequence). This CDR3 comprises 10 residues. The CDR3 DNA is TGTGCCTGGAGTGATACGTCTCAGTTCTTC. Protein: CAWSDTSQFF.

This clone was picked up a small number of times. The rearrangement joins TRBV7-2 to TRBJ2-2; a possible D gene is TRBD1 (6 bases). This CDR3 is 16 amino acids long. The V end was cut by 5 bases, the J end by 0 bases, with 13 bases between. The germline V gene encodes CDR1 SGHTA and CDR2 FQGNSA. The CDR3 DNA follows: TGTGCCAGCAGCCCGCACAGGGTCACGAACACCGGGGAGCTGTTTTTT. It yields the protein CASSPHRVTNTGELFF.

The chain employs TRBV6-1 and TRBJ2-5; 14 bases match TRBD2. The CDR3 has 18 residues. From germline, CDR1 is MNHNS and CDR2 SASEGT. V lost 4 bases to trimming and J lost 5 bases; unmatched junction nucleotides: 12. As DNA, the CDR3 is TGTGCCAGCAGTGGGAAGCCGGGACTAGCGGGAGCCCGGGAGACCCAGTACTTC. Protein: CASSGKPGLAGARETQYF.

The V and J genes are TRBV28 and TRBJ2-3; either TRBD1 or TRBD2 may fit D (6 bases each). This CDR3 region has 16 residues. From germline, CDR1 is MDHEN and CDR2 SYDVKM. V lost 3 bases to trimming and J lost 0 bases, with 13 bases between them. The CDR3 loop is CASSLFGGLSTDTQYF. The CDR3 DNA is TGTGCCAGCAGTTTGTTCGGGGGCCTAAGCACAGATACGCAGTATTTT.

This chain connects TRBV28 to TRBJ1-1; TRBD1 is a possible D gene (5 bases). Germline values: CDR1 MDHEN, CDR2 SYDVKM. This CDR3 has 14 residues. Trimming shortened V by 2 bases and J by 5 bases, and 12 bases separated the two germline ends. CDR3 sequence: CASSLPQGWTEAFF. In nucleotides, the CDR3 is TGTGCCAGCAGTTTACCTCAGGGATGGACTGAAGCTTTCTTT.

V usage is TRBV5-1 and J usage is TRBJ2-2; TRBD2 matches 14 bases. The ends lost 1 base at V and 0 bases at J; junction bases unmatched: 5. The CDR3 contains 19 residues. Germline V gene lookup returns CDR1 SGHRS and CDR2 YFSETQ. CDR3 residues: CASSLHGTSGGTNTGELFF. CDR3 in DNA: TGCGCCAGCAGCTTGCACGGGACTAGCGGGGGAACGAACACCGGGGAGCTGTTTTTT.

The rearrangement uses TRBV11-2 and TRBJ2-2; D is unclear. CDR1 is SGHAT, CDR2 FQNNGV, per germline. Trimming removed 5 bases at V and 7 bases at J, with 14 bases between. CDR3 size: 14 residues. The DNA for the CDR3 is TGTGCCAGCAGCCCCCCGGCCCATAGCGGGGAGCTGTTTTTT. Its protein is CASSPPAHSGELFF.

The chain is built from TRBV5-6 and TRBJ2-3; D remains unclear. CDR1 SGHDT and CDR2 YYEEEE come from the germline V gene. Trimming took 1 base from V and 3 from J, leaving 6 bases between them. This CDR3 is 13 amino acids long. The CDR3 is CASSLIETDTQYF. DNA of the CDR3: TGTGCCAGCAGCTTGATCGAGACAGATACGCAGTATTTT.

This clone was counted a few times. The chain has TRBV25-1 and TRBJ1-6, with TRBD1 identical over 9 bases. CDR1 MGHDK and CDR2 SYGVNS come from the germline V gene. The CDR3 has 16 amino acids. V shed 6 bases and J 4 bases; nucleotides not matched to a gene: 7. CDR3 DNA: TGTGCCAGCAGCGGCACGGACAGGGGTTATAATTCACCCCTCCACTTT. Amino acid sequence: CASSGTDRGYNSPLHF.

This chain's CDR3 is CASSPVRVQPGELFF. The CDR3 DNA reads as TGTGCCAGCTCACCCGTCCGAGTACAGCCCGGGGAGCTGTTTTTT. The V call is TRBV18, the J call TRBJ2-2; D remains unclear. V lost 3 bases to trimming and J lost 6 bases, with 14 bases between them. From germline, CDR1 is KGHSH and CDR2 LQKENI. This CDR3 comprises 15 residues.

A few counts support this clone. V is TRBV9 and J is TRBJ2-2, with TRBD1 matching 7 bases. Trimming removed 2 bases from V and 5 bases from J; junction bases left unmatched: 12. The CDR3 contains 17 residues. Germline-derived CDR1 and CDR2 are SGDLS and YYNGEE. The CDR3 coding sequence is TGTGCCAGCAGCGTCCGAGAAGGGGGCAGCGTAACCGGGGAGCTGTTTTTT. Protein sequence: CASSVREGGSVTGELFF.

This clone was recorded only once. The chain combines TRBV10-3 with TRBJ1-2; 8 bases map to TRBD1. Germline assignment: CDR1 ENHRY and CDR2 SYGVKD. V lost 5 bases, J lost 4 bases, and 6 bases stayed unmatched. The CDR3 totals 14 residues. In DNA, the CDR3 is TGTGCCATCAGTAGAGCAGGGGGCGTCTATGGCTACACCTTC. Its translation: CAISRAGGVYGYTF.

In regard to this clone: The junction differs from germline at one of its ends, possibly a read error. The rearrangement uses TRBV20-1 and TRBJ2-1, with D unresolved. CDR3 size: 11 residues. CDR1 and CDR2 from the germline V gene are DFQATT and SNEGSKA (reference sequence). The CDR3 loop is CSAADPPNPLF. DNA for the CDR3: TGCAGTGCCGCCGACCCCCCGAATCCGCTCTTC.

The chain joins TRBV7-2 to TRBJ2-5; 9 nucleotides agree with TRBD1. The CDR3 runs 15 residues. V lost 5 bases to trimming and J lost 6 bases; unmatched junction nucleotides: 10. CDR1 is SGHTA, CDR2 FQGNSA, per germline. The chain's CDR3 is CASSAWTGEGKTQYF. The CDR3 bases are TGTGCCAGCAGCGCGTGGACAGGGGAGGGGAAGACCCAGTACTTC.

The gene calls are TRBV7-9 and TRBJ1-2; D ambiguous. CDR1 and CDR2 (germline): SEHNR, FQNEAQ (reference sequence). This CDR3 is 15 amino acids long. Between the trimmed V and J ends, which lost 1 base and 8 bases, there was a span of 17 bases. DNA of the CDR3: TGTGCCAGCAGCTTAGAGGTCACCGTAAGTGGAGGCTACACCTTC. Its translation is CASSLEVTVSGGYTF.

J is TRBJ2-1 and V is TRBV5-1; TRBD2 matches at 9 bases. There are 16 residues in the CDR3. Germline-derived CDR1 and CDR2 are SGHRS and YFSETQ. V lost 4 bases and J lost 9; bases outside the gene matches: 14. Here the CDR3 reads CASSPGRGGGAGEQFF. DNA for the CDR3: TGCGCCAGCAGCCCCGGACGAGGCGGGGGGGCGGGTGAGCAGTTCTTC.

This sequence joins TRBV27 and TRBJ1-2; TRBD1 is a possible D gene (5 bases). CDR3 length equals 16 residues. The V end was cut by 1 base, the J end by 5 bases, with 17 bases between. From germline, CDR1 is MNHEY and CDR2 SMNVEV (reference sequence). CDR3 DNA sequence: TGTGCCAGCAGTTTATACCCCGGGGCGGGCGAGTATGGCTACACCTTC. Residues: CASSLYPGAGEYGYTF.

This clone was seen a few times. The chain employs TRBV19 and TRBJ2-1; TRBD2 matches at 10 bases. The V gene end was trimmed by 3 bases and the J gene end by 8 bases; junction bases not matched to a gene: 7. The CDR3 length is 15 residues. The germline V gene encodes CDR1 LNHDA and CDR2 SQIVND (reference sequence). The CDR3 DNA reads TGTGCCAGTAGTATTAACAGCGGGAGGGCCGATGAGCAGTTCTTC. It specifies CASSINSGRADEQFF.

The rearrangement uses TRBV2 and TRBJ2-7; D gene ambiguous. V lost 7 bases and J lost 6, with 13 bases in between. The CDR3 runs 12 residues. The V gene's germline CDR1 is SNHLY and CDR2 FYNNEI. The chain's CDR3 is CASTFLGSEQYF. The CDR3 nucleotides are TGTGCCAGCACGTTTCTGGGCTCCGAGCAGTACTTC.

The chain recombines TRBV28 with TRBJ1-3; 7 bases line up with TRBD1. In germline, CDR1 is MDHEN, CDR2 SYDVKM. V was clipped by 6 bases and J by 4 bases; unmatched bases: 3. The CDR3 runs 13 residues. DNA of the CDR3: TGTGCCAGCAGAGGGACAGTGGGAAACACCATATATTTT. Translated: CASRGTVGNTIYF.

This chain uses TRBV30 with TRBJ2-4; 7 bases are shared with TRBD1. CDR1 and CDR2 from the germline V gene are GTSNPN and SVGIG (reference sequence). The CDR3 loop spans 16 amino acids. Trimming removed 0 bases from V and 1 base from J; junction bases left unmatched: 6. In DNA, the CDR3 is TGTGCCTGGAGTGTACAGGGGCAAGGGGCCAAAAACATTCAGTACTTC. Amino acid sequence: CAWSVQGQGAKNIQYF.

The chain couples TRBV2 to TRBJ2-1; 9 positions agree with TRBD1. V was clipped by 0 bases and J by 7 bases; unmatched bases: 10. Per the germline V gene, CDR1 is SNHLY and CDR2 is FYNNEI. The CDR3 spans 17 residues. CDR3 DNA: TGTGCCAGCAGTGAAGCGAGGGGAGGGACAGGGATGAATGAGCAGTTCTTC. It yields the protein CASSEARGGTGMNEQFF.

V gene TRBV6-5 combines with J gene TRBJ2-5, with D perhaps assigned TRBD1 or TRBD2 (5 bases each). This CDR3 is built from 12 residues. Trimming left V 8 bases short and J 8 bases short, with 15 bases between. From germline, CDR1 is MNHEY and CDR2 SVGAGI. For the CDR3, the DNA is TGTGCCAGCGAGGGCAGGACAAGCACCCAGTACTTC. Translated, it gives CASEGRTSTQYF.

This clone has only one observation. This chain uses TRBV28 with TRBJ2-7, with D tentatively TRBD2 (5 bases). The CDR3 is 11 amino acids. The germline gives CDR1 MDHEN, CDR2 SYDVKM. V lost 8 bases and J lost 6, with 11 bases in between. The CDR3 bases are TGTGCCAGCTGGGCGGGTTTCGAGCAGTACTTC. Protein sequence: CASWAGFEQYF.

The chain is built from TRBV28 and TRBJ2-5; a weak D match, TRBD1 (6 bases). The CDR3 consists of 16 residues. The V end lost 5 bases, the J end lost 5 bases, and 21 bases lay between the germline ends. Germline assignment: CDR1 MDHEN and CDR2 SYDVKM. The CDR3 sequence is CASSKASLGHHETQYF. As DNA, the CDR3 is TGTGCCAGCAGTAAGGCTAGCCTGGGACATCACGAGACCCAGTACTTC.

The chain links TRBV7-9 to TRBJ2-2, with D possibly TRBD2 on 5 matching bases. The germline V gene encodes CDR1 SEHNR and CDR2 FQNEAQ (reference sequence). The CDR3 has 14 residues. Trimming stripped 4 bases from V and 4 bases from J, with 10 bases between. The CDR3 protein is CASSYGRATGELFF. CDR3 DNA sequence: TGTGCCAGCAGCTACGGGCGGGCCACCGGGGAGCTGTTTTTT. Using reference TRBV7-9 and TRBJ2-2 for the parts outside the CDR3, the full variable domain is DTGVSQNPRHKITKRGQNVTFRCDPISEHNRLYWYRQTLGQGPEFLTYFQNEAQLEKSRLLSDRFSAERPKGSFSTLEIQRTEQGDSAMYLCASSYGRATGELFFGEGSRLTVL.

This clone was seen at least ten times. CDR3: CASTLVRGADTGELFF. In DNA, the CDR3 is TGTGCCAGCACCCTGGTGCGGGGGGCCGACACCGGGGAGCTGTTTTTT. The genes are TRBV7-9 and TRBJ2-2, with 8 positions matching TRBD2. V lost 7 bases and J lost 3; bases outside the gene matches: 10. The germline V gene has CDR1 SEHNR and CDR2 FQNEAQ (reference sequence). This CDR3 contains 16 residues.

The rearrangement uses TRBV6-6 and TRBJ1-3, with 7 bases aligning to TRBD1. V lost 6 bases and J lost 2; bases outside the gene matches: 7. The CDR3 runs to 15 residues. Germline CDR1 and CDR2: MNHNY and SVGAGI (reference sequence). The CDR3 loop is CASSSTTGTGNTIYF. The CDR3 DNA sequence: TGTGCCAGCAGCTCCACGACAGGGACTGGAAACACCATATATTTT.

V is TRBV25-1 and J is TRBJ2-3, with 11 nucleotides matching TRBD1. Germline V gene data show CDR1 as MGHDK and CDR2 as SYGVNS. The trim removed 4 bases at V and 7 bases at J, leaving 7 bases unmatched. The CDR3 is 15 amino acids. CDR3 in DNA: TGTGCCAGCAGTGTACCCGGGACAGGGGGGAATACGCAGTATTTT. Its translation: CASSVPGTGGNTQYF.